This TCR beta chain was profiled in a study of T cell responses to AZD1222 COVID-19 vaccine. Study-level background: Whether given at about 4 or about 12 weeks, second doses were pooled.

TCRdb's copy holds only in-frame clones and misses some; the assay was immunoSEQ multiplex PCR. Of about 150,000 clones listed, about nine tenths were seen once; the top ten hold more than 1.1%. Overall study results and limits: Increases in Spike-specific TCR breadth and depth were seen after two AZD1222 doses.

CDR3 length: 12 residues. CDR1 is GTSNPN and CDR2 is SVGIG in the germline V gene (reference sequence). V dropped 3 bases and J dropped 4 bases, with 6 bases sitting between them. Of note for this clone: Its cognate antigen is unknown.

This TCR was sampled from an adult in good health. V and J are TRBV30 and TRBJ2-2; D call uncertain. The sample was peripheral blood, taken on day 0 of AZD1222 vaccination. CDR3 sequence: CAWRSATGELFF. The CDR3 nucleotides read TGTGCCTGGAGGTCCGCCACCGGGGAGCTGTTTTTT.